Listed here are 14 T cell receptor beta chains from one sample, sequenced in a study of shared clonotypes between healthy human individuals. The method was immunoSEQ multiplex PCR; TCRdb's version includes in-frame clones alone and lacks a portion of them. There are roughly 1,000,000 clones in the sample; 75% to 80% occur only once, and approximately 0.52% lies in the top ten. The sequenced sample was memory CD4+ T cells from PBMCs. The subset is: CD45RA-negative fraction. These receptors were collected from a man aged 18-30 years in good health. Some clones in this sample may be carry-over from other donors' samples.

In its sample, this clone was seen many times. The CDR3 bases are TGTGCCAGCAGCCAAGCCGCGTCGGCCTCGGGTGCTAATGAAAAACTGTTTTTT. As protein: CASSQAASASGANEKLFF. The V and J genes are TRBV4-2 and TRBJ1-4; D is ambiguous. This CDR3 contains 18 residues. Germline V gene data show CDR1 as LGHNA and CDR2 as YNFKEQ. Trimming pared 1 base from V and 3 bases from J, leaving 18 bases between.

This chain links TRBV30 with TRBJ2-2; D is unclear. Germline lookup yields CDR1 GTSNPN and CDR2 SVGIG (reference sequence). Deletions cut 4 bases from V and 4 bases from J, with 13 bases between. This CDR3 region has 14 residues. The CDR3 protein is CAWIKVEGTGELFF. In DNA, the CDR3 is TGTGCCTGGATTAAGGTCGAAGGCACCGGGGAGCTGTTTTTT.

The chain uses TRBV6-6 and TRBJ2-5, with D tentatively TRBD2 (5 bases). V lost 6 bases to trimming and J lost 5 bases, with 16 bases between them. Germline assignment: CDR1 MNHNY and CDR2 SVGAGI (reference sequence). This CDR3 region has 14 residues. CDR3 residues: CASRPETKVETQYF. CDR3 nucleotides: TGTGCCAGCAGGCCGGAGACTAAGGTTGAGACCCAGTACTTC.

J is TRBJ2-4 and V is TRBV5-6; a weak D match, TRBD2 (5 bases). The V gene's germline CDR1 is SGHDT and CDR2 YYEEEE. There are 15 residues in the CDR3. V was pared by 1 base and J by 7 bases, with 15 bases between. CDR3 residues: CASSLKRAGGNIQYF. The CDR3 DNA reads as TGTGCCAGCAGCTTGAAGAGGGCGGGTGGGAACATTCAGTACTTC. The whole variable domain, remainder taken from reference TRBV5-6 and TRBJ2-4, is DAGVTQSPTHLIKTRGQQVTLRCSPKSGHDTVSWYQQALGQGPQFIFQYYEEEERQRGNFPDRFSGHQFPNYSSELNVNALLLGDSALYLCASSLKRAGGNIQYFGAGTRLSVL.

The chain recombines TRBV29-1 with TRBJ2-4; D uncertain. The CDR3 runs 11 residues. V was shortened by 0 bases and J by 8 bases, with 5 bases between the two germline ends. The germline CDR1 and CDR2 sequences are SQVTM and ANQGSEA. DNA for the CDR3: TGCAGCGTTGAAGATCAGGACATTCAGTACTTC. Translating gives CSVEDQDIQYF.

The V gene is TRBV5-4, the J gene TRBJ1-1; D unclear. V was trimmed by 2 bases and J by 1 base, leaving 6 bases between them. CDR3 length equals 13 residues. Germline V CDR1 and CDR2: SGHNT, YYREEE (reference sequence). CDR3 in amino acids: CASSFTGNTEAFF. The CDR3 nucleotides read TGTGCCAGCAGCTTCACGGGGAACACTGAAGCTTTCTTT.

This chain links TRBV9 with TRBJ2-1; TRBD2 aligns across 8 bases. Germline trimming cut 4 bases from V and 2 bases from J; bases unmatched to any gene: 5. This CDR3 is 15 amino acids long. CDR1 is SGDLS, CDR2 YYNGEE, per germline. The CDR3 here is CASSSRAGAYNEQFF. The CDR3 DNA follows: TGTGCCAGCAGCTCCCGAGCGGGAGCCTACAATGAGCAGTTCTTC.

The genes are TRBV7-3 and TRBJ2-1; D is unclear. The CDR3 consists of 13 residues. V was pared by 6 bases and J by 2 bases, with 8 bases between. Per the germline V gene, CDR1 is SGHTA and CDR2 is FQGTGA. The CDR3 spells CASSPSTYNEQFF. Written as DNA, the CDR3 is TGTGCCAGCAGTCCCTCGACCTACAATGAGCAGTTCTTC. The whole variable domain, filled in from reference TRBV7-3 and TRBJ2-1, reads GAGVSQTPSNKVTEKGKYVELRCDPISGHTALYWYRQSLGQGPEFLIYFQGTGAADDSGLPNDRFFAVRPEGSVSTLKIQRTERGDSAVYLCASSPSTYNEQFFGPGTRLTVL.

The DNA for the CDR3 is TGTGCCAGCAGCCCCCGGCTAGCGGCTCACAATGAGCAGTTCTTC. This encodes CASSPRLAAHNEQFF. The chain carries TRBV11-2 and TRBJ2-1; the match to TRBD2 covers 7 bases. CDR1 and CDR2 (germline): SGHAT, FQNNGV. The CDR3 covers 15 residues. Trimming removed 5 bases from V and 5 bases from J; junction bases left unmatched: 9.

The chain carries TRBV19 and TRBJ2-7, with D perhaps being TRBD1 or TRBD2 (5 bases each). CDR1 LNHDA and CDR2 SQIVND come from the germline V gene (reference sequence). The germline V and J ends were trimmed by 3 bases and 6 bases, with 18 bases remaining between them. The CDR3 length is 15 residues. CDR3 coding DNA: TGTGCCAGTAGTATCGAGGGGAAAGGAAGGAGCGAGCAGTACTTC. Amino acids: CASSIEGKGRSEQYF.

The V call is TRBV18, the J call TRBJ2-3; D is uncertain. The CDR3 spans 14 residues. V gave up 3 bases and J gave up 0 bases, with 7 bases separating them. Germline assignment: CDR1 KGHSH and CDR2 LQKENI. CDR3 sequence (DNA): TGTGCCAGCTCACCCGCCTTAAGCACAGATACGCAGTATTTT. Its translation: CASSPALSTDTQYF.

The chain is built from TRBV30 and TRBJ1-4, with D possibly being TRBD1 (6 bases). Trimming took 3 bases from V and 7 from J, leaving 12 bases between them. Germline V gives CDR1 GTSNPN, CDR2 SVGIG (reference sequence). The CDR3 contains 13 residues. CDR3 in amino acids: CAWRSQGSEKLFF. The CDR3 DNA follows: TGTGCCTGGAGGTCACAGGGTTCTGAAAAACTGTTTTTT.

This chain uses TRBV7-6 with TRBJ2-5; the D is unclear. The CDR3 runs to 12 residues. V was cut by 4 bases and J by 1 base, with 4 bases left in between. Germline values: CDR1 SGHVS, CDR2 FNYEAQ. The CDR3 coding sequence is TGTGCCAGCAGCTACCCCCAAGAGACCCAGTACTTC. Protein: CASSYPQETQYF.

The table lists this clone with a few counts. The J gene is TRBJ1-1, the V gene TRBV5-1; no reliable D call. The CDR3 is 14 amino acids. Trimming pared 3 bases from V and 0 bases from J, leaving 9 bases between. Germline CDR1 and CDR2: SGHRS and YFSETQ. The CDR3 reads CASSWQVMNTEAFF. CDR3 in DNA: TGCGCCAGCAGCTGGCAGGTGATGAACACTGAAGCTTTCTTT.